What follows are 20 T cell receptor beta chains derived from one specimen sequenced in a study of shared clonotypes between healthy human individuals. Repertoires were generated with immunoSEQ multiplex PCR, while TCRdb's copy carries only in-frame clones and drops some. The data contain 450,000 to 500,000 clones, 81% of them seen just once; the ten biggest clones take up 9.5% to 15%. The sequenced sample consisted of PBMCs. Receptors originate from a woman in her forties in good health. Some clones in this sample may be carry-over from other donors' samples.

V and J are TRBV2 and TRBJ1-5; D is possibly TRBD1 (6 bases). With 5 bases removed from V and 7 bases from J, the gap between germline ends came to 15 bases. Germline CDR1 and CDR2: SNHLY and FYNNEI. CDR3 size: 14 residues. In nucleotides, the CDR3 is TGTGCCAGCAGTCTACGACAGGAGGGCCAGCCCCAGCATTTT. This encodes CASSLRQEGQPQHF.

CDR3 sequence (DNA): TGTGCCAGCAGACAGGGGAGATCGAACACTGAAGCTTTCTTT. This translates into CASRQGRSNTEAFF. The chain recombines TRBV6-5 with TRBJ1-1; 7 bases fit TRBD1. The V segment lost 6 bases and the J segment 1 base; nucleotides outside the gene matches: 5. CDR1 is MNHEY and CDR2 is SVGAGI in the germline V gene. The CDR3 runs 14 residues.

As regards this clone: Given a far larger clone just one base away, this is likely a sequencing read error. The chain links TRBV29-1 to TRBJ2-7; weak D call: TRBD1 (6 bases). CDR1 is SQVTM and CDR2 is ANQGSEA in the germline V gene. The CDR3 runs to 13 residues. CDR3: CSVEGGQSYERYF. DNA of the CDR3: TGCAGCGTTGAAGGAGGACAGAGCTACGAGCGGTACTTC.

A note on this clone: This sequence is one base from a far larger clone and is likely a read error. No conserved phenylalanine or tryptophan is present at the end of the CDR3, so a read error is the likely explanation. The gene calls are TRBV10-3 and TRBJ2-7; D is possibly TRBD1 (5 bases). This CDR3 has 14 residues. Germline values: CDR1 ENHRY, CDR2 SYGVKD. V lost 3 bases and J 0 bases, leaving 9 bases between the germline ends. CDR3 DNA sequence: TGTGCCATCAGTGACGGCAGGGTCTCCTACGAGCAGTACTCC. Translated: CAISDGRVSYEQYS.

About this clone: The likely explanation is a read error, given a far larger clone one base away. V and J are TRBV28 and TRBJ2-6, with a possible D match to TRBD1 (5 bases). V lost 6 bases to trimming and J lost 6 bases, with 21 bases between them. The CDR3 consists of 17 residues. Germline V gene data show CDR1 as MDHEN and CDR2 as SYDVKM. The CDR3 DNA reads TGTGCCAGCAGGGACAACACGACACCCCCTGTGGCCAACGTCCTGACTTTC. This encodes CASRDNTTPPVANVLTF.

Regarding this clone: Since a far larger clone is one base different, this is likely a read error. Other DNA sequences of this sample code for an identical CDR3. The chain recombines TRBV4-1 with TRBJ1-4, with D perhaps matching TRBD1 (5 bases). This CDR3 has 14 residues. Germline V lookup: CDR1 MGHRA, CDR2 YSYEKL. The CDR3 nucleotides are TGCGCCAGCAGCCTCGGAAGGGGTAATGAAAAACTATTTTTT. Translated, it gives CASSLGRGNEKLFF.

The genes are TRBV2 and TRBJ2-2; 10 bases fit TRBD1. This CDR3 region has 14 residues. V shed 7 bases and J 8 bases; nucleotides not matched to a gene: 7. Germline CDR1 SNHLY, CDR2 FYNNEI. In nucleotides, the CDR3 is TGTGCCAGCACCGGGACAGGGGAAGTAGGGGAGCTGTTTTTT. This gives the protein CASTGTGEVGELFF.

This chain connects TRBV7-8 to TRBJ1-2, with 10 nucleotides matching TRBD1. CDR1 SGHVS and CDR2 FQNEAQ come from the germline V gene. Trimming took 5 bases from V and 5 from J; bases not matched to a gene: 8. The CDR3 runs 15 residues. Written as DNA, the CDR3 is TGTGCCAGCAGCCCCAAGCGACAGGGGGCTTATGGCTACACCTTC. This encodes CASSPKRQGAYGYTF.

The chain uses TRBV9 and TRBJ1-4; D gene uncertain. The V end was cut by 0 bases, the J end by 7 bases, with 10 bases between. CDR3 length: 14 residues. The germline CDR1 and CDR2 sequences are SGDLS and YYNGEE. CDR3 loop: CASSVGGGIEKLFF. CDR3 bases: TGTGCCAGCAGCGTAGGTGGAGGGATTGAAAAACTGTTTTTT.

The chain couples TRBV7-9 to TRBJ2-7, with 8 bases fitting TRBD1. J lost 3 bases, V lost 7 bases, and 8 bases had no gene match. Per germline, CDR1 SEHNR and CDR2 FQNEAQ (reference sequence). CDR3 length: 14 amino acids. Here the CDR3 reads CASNKGQELYEQYF. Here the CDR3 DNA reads TGTGCCAGCAACAAGGGACAGGAACTCTACGAGCAGTACTTC.

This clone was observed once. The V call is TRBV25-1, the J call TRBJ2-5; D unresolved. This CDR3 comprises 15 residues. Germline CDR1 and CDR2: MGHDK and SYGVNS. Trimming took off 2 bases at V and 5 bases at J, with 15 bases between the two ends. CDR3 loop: CASSEGSSVGETQYF. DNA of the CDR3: TGTGCCAGCAGTGAAGGCTCGAGCGTGGGGGAGACCCAGTACTTC.

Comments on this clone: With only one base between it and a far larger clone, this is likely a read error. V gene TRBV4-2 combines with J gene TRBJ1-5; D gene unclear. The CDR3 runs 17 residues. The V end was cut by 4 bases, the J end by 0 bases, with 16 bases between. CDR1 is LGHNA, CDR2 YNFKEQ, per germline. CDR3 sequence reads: CASSLLESLGSNQPQHF. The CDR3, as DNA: TGTGCCAGCAGCCTGTTGGAGTCTCTTGGTAGCAATCAGCCCCAGCATTTT.

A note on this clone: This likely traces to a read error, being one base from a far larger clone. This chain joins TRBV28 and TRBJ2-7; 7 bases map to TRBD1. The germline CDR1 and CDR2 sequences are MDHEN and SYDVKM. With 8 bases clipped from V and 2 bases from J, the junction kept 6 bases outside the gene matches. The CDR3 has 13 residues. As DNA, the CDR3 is TGTGCCAGCTGCCGACAGGGACCCTACGAGCAGTACTTC. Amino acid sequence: CASCRQGPYEQYF.

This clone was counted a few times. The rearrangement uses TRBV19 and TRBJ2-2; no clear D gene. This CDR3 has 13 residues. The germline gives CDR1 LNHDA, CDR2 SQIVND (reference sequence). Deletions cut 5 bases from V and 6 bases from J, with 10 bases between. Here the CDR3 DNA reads TGTGCCAGTAGTCCACACGTCGCCGGGGAGCTGTTTTTT. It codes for CASSPHVAGELFF. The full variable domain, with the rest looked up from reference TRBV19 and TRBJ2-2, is DGGITQSPKYLFRKEGQNVTLSCEQNLNHDAMYWYRQDPGQGLRLIYYSQIVNDFQKGDIAEGYSVSREKKESFPLTVTSAQKNPTAFYLCASSPHVAGELFFGEGSRLTVL.

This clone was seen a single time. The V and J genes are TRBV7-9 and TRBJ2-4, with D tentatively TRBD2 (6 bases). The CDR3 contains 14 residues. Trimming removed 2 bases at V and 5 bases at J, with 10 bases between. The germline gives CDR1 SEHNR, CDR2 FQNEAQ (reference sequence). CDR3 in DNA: TGTGCCAGCAGCTTAAAGGGAGGCCAAAACATTCAGTACTTC. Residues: CASSLKGGQNIQYF.

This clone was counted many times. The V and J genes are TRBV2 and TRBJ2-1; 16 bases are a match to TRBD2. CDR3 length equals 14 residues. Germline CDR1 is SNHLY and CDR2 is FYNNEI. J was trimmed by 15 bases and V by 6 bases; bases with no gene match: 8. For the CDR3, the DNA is TGTGCCAGCAGCCCCGGGACTAGCGGGAGGGGGGGGTTCTTC. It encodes CASSPGTSGRGGFF.

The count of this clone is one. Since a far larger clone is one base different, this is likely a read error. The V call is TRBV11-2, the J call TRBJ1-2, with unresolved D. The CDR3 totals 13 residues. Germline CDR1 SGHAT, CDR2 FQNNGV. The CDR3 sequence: CASSSAVNYGYAF. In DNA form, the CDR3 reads TGTGCCAGCAGCTCAGCTGTAAACTATGGCTACGCCTTC.

Here the CDR3 reads CASSLGGDQGTQYF. CDR3 nucleotides: TGTGCCAGCAGCTTAGGGGGGGACCAGGGGACCCAGTACTTC. The rearrangement uses TRBV7-8 and TRBJ2-5; tentative D call: TRBD2 (6 bases). The CDR3 is made up of 14 amino acids. With 1 base removed from V and 7 bases from J, the gap between germline ends came to 13 bases. CDR1 and CDR2 from the germline V gene are SGHVS and FQNEAQ.

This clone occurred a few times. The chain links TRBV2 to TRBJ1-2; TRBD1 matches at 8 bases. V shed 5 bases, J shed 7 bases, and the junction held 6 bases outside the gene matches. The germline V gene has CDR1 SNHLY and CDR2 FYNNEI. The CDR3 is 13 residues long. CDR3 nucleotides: TGTGCCAGCAGTCCACAGGGGGTAGGTGGCTACACCTTC. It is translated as CASSPQGVGGYTF.

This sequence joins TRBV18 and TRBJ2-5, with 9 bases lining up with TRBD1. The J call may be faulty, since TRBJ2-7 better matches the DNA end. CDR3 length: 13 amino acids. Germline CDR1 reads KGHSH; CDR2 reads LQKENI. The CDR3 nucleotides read TGTGCCAGCTCACCGGGACAGGGTGCCGAGCAGTACTTC. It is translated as CASSPGQGAEQYF.